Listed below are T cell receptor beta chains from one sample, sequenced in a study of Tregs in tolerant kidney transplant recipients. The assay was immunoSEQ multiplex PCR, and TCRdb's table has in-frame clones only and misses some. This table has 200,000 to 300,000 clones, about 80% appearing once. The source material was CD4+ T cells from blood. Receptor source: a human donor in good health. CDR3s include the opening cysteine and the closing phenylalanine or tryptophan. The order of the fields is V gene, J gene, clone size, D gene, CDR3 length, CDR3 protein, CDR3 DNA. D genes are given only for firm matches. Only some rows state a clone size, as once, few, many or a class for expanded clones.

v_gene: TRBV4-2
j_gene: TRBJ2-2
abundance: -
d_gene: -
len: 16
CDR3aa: CASSQIGGTFTGELFF
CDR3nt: TGTGCCAGCAGCCAAATTGGCGGCACATTCACCGGGGAGCTGTTTTTT

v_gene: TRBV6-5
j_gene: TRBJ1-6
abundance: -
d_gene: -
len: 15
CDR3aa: CASSYSYNSNSPLHF
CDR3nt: TGTGCCAGCAGTTACTCTTACAATTCGAATTCACCCCTCCACTTT

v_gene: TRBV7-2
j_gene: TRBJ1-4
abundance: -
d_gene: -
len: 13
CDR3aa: CASSRGGGEKLFF
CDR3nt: TGTGCCAGCAGTAGAGGCGGGGGTGAAAAACTGTTTTTT

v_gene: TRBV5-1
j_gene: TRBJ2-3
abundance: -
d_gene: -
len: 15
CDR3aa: CASSLDPGGTDTQYF
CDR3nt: TGCGCCAGCAGCTTGGATCCAGGGGGCACAGATACGCAGTATTTT

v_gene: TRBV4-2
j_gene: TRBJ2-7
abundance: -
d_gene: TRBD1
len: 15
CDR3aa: CASSHPGQGAYEQYF
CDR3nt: TGTGCCAGCAGCCATCCGGGACAGGGGGCCTACGAGCAGTACTTC

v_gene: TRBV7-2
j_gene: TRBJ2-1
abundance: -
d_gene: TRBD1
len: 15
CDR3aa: CASSLARGPYNEQFF
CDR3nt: TGTGCCAGCAGCTTAGCCAGGGGGCCCTACAATGAGCAGTTCTTC

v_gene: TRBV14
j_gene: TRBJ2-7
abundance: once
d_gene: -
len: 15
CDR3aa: CASSRGFLISYEQYF
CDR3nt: TGTGCCAGCAGCCGGGGCTTCTTAATATCCTACGAGCAGTACTTC

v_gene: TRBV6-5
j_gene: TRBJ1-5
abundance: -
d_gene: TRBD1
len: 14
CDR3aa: CASRGQGAGQPQHF
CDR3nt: TGTGCCAGCAGAGGACAGGGGGCGGGCCAGCCCCAGCATTTT

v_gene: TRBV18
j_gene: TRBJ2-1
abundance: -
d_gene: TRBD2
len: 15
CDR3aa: CASSPRREGQWEQFF
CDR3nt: TGTGCCAGCTCACCACGACGGGAGGGACAATGGGAGCAGTTCTTC

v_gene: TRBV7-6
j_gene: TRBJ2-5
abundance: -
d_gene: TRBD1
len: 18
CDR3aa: CASSFFRGTERYQETQYF
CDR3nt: TGTGCCAGCAGCTTTTTTAGGGGGACAGAAAGGTACCAAGAGACCCAGTACTTC